The 29 T cell receptor beta chains in this list originate from one sample, sequenced in a study of shared clonotypes between healthy human individuals. Sequenced by immunoSEQ multiplex PCR; TCRdb stores in-frame clones only, minus some. The data contain about 1.1 million clones, approximately 75% of them singletons. Material for sequencing was memory CD4+ T cells from PBMCs. Noted subset: CD45RA-negative fraction. The receptors shown here come from a man younger than 30 in good health. Some clones in this sample may be carry-over from other donors' samples.

The chain combines TRBV5-5 with TRBJ1-1; D gene uncertain. The V end lost 5 bases, the J end lost 1 base, and 15 bases lay between the germline ends. Germline CDR1 reads SGHKS; CDR2 reads YYEKEE (reference sequence). This CDR3 is built from 15 residues. CDR3 residues: CASRLLGYRNTEAFF. In DNA form, the CDR3 reads TGTGCCAGCAGATTGTTAGGGTACAGGAACACTGAAGCTTTCTTT.

The chain combines TRBV28 with TRBJ1-5; tentatively, D is TRBD1 (6 bases). Germline assignment: CDR1 MDHEN and CDR2 SYDVKM. There are 15 residues in the CDR3. V was clipped by 5 bases and J by 3 bases, with 14 bases between them. The CDR3 protein is CASSPTGQYNQPQHF. Here the CDR3 DNA reads TGTGCCAGCAGTCCGACAGGACAGTACAATCAGCCCCAGCATTTT.

This clone was recorded a few times. The chain recombines TRBV28 with TRBJ1-1, with D possibly matching TRBD1 (5 bases). This CDR3 contains 15 residues. The germline V and J ends were trimmed by 3 bases and 3 bases, with 14 bases remaining between them. Germline loops: CDR1 MDHEN, CDR2 SYDVKM. CDR3 nucleotides: TGTGCCAGCAGTTTGAGGGTGGGGGGGTACACTGAAGCTTTCTTT. Amino acids: CASSLRVGGYTEAFF.

This clone was recorded many times. This chain uses TRBV9 with TRBJ2-7; D remains ambiguous. The CDR3 extends over 13 amino acids. CDR1 SGDLS and CDR2 YYNGEE come from the germline V gene. Trimming removed 4 bases at V and 2 bases at J, with 10 bases between. CDR3: CASSLSPTYEQYF. As DNA, the CDR3 is TGTGCCAGCAGCCTCAGCCCTACCTACGAGCAGTACTTC.

The chain couples TRBV2 to TRBJ2-7, with 7 bases that match TRBD1. Germline CDR1 SNHLY, CDR2 FYNNEI. V lost 7 bases, J lost 2 bases, and 11 bases stayed unmatched. The CDR3 covers 15 residues. Written as DNA, the CDR3 is TGTGCCAGCACCGGCCCCGGCAGGGGGACCTACGAGCAGTACTTC. Amino acid sequence: CASTGPGRGTYEQYF.

The CDR3 DNA follows: TGTGCCAGCAGCTTGTTGGACAGGGAGACCGGGGAGCTGTTTTTT. It translates to CASSLLDRETGELFF. This sequence joins TRBV5-8 and TRBJ2-2; 8 bases map to TRBD1. The junction had 4 bases not matched to a gene; V was cut back by 1 base and J by 5 bases. The CDR3 has 15 amino acids. Germline V gives CDR1 SGHTS, CDR2 YDEGEE.

The table lists this clone with many counts. CDR3 DNA: TGTGCCAGCAGTGTTAGCCGGGACAGTGCCTATGGCTACACCTTC. As protein: CASSVSRDSAYGYTF. The V and J genes are TRBV6-5 and TRBJ1-2; TRBD1 aligns across 7 bases. V gave up 5 bases and J gave up 4 bases; unmatched junction bases: 10. Germline CDR1 and CDR2: MNHEY and SVGAGI. There are 15 residues in the CDR3.

This clone showed up just a few times. This chain connects TRBV5-1 to TRBJ2-2; D unclear. This CDR3 is 15 amino acids long. Germline V CDR1 and CDR2: SGHRS, YFSETQ. V lost 1 base and J lost 2, with 9 bases in between. CDR3 region: CASSLTETNTGELFF. CDR3 bases: TGCGCCAGCAGCTTGACAGAAACTAACACCGGGGAGCTGTTTTTT.

Comment on this clone: The sample contains more than one DNA sequence encoding this CDR3. V gene TRBV19 combines with J gene TRBJ2-2; D is unclear. The germline gives CDR1 LNHDA, CDR2 SQIVND (reference sequence). CDR3 length: 13 residues. V was trimmed by 1 base and J by 5 bases, leaving 5 bases between them. The CDR3 DNA reads as TGTGCCAGTAGTATAGGCAGGACCGGGGAGCTGTTTTTT. Protein: CASSIGRTGELFF.

This sequence joins TRBV7-9 and TRBJ1-1; 11 bases align to TRBD1. CDR3 length: 16 residues. Trimming cost V 7 bases and J 7 bases; bases outside gene matches: 14. Per the germline V gene, CDR1 is SEHNR and CDR2 is FQNEAQ (reference sequence). CDR3 DNA sequence: TGTGCCAGCAACCTAGGGGACAGGGGGGGCGCCCATGAAGCTTTCTTT. It translates to CASNLGDRGGAHEAFF. Looking up the rest from reference TRBV7-9 and TRBJ1-1 gives the full variable domain: DTGVSQNPRHKITKRGQNVTFRCDPISEHNRLYWYRQTLGQGPEFLTYFQNEAQLEKSRLLSDRFSAERPKGSFSTLEIQRTEQGDSAMYLCASNLGDRGGAHEAFFGQGTRLTVV.

This clone was seen a few times. The V gene is TRBV5-1, the J gene TRBJ1-1; TRBD1 might be the D (5 bases). The germline gives CDR1 SGHRS, CDR2 YFSETQ. The CDR3 has 12 residues. V lost 5 bases, J lost 6 bases, and 11 bases lay in between. The CDR3 spells CASSPQGSEAFF. CDR3 nucleotides: TGCGCCAGCAGTCCCCAGGGCTCTGAAGCTTTCTTT.

This clone was counted between two and nine times. This rearrangement joins TRBV30 to TRBJ1-1; no definite D call. Germline values: CDR1 GTSNPN, CDR2 SVGIG (reference sequence). The ends were cut back, 4 bases at V and 5 bases at J, with 11 bases in the middle. The CDR3 totals 12 residues. The CDR3 loop is CAWIGVRTEAFF. In DNA form, the CDR3 reads TGTGCCTGGATCGGGGTTAGAACTGAAGCTTTCTTT.

This chain uses TRBV28 with TRBJ2-3, with 9 bases identical to TRBD1. Germline V CDR1 and CDR2: MDHEN, SYDVKM. This CDR3 has 15 amino acids. V dropped 4 bases and J dropped 5; count of bases not matched to a gene: 7. CDR3 amino acids: CASSSPGQGRDTQYF. CDR3 nucleotide sequence: TGTGCCAGCAGTTCTCCGGGACAGGGTAGAGATACGCAGTATTTT.

This clone was counted only a few times. The chain uses TRBV13 and TRBJ2-2; D is undetermined. Germline values: CDR1 PRHDT, CDR2 FYEKMQ (reference sequence). CDR3 length equals 13 residues. V lost 2 bases and J lost 1, with 2 bases in between. The CDR3 is CASSLRNTGELFF. CDR3 nucleotide sequence: TGTGCCAGCAGCTTAAGGAACACCGGGGAGCTGTTTTTT.

This clone was picked up one time. The sample has other DNA sequences that encode this CDR3 too. V is TRBV5-1 and J is TRBJ2-2, with TRBD1 as a possible D gene (6 bases). The V end was cut by 4 bases, the J end by 2 bases, with 12 bases between. Per the germline V gene, CDR1 is SGHRS and CDR2 is YFSETQ. The CDR3 totals 15 residues. The DNA for the CDR3 is TGCGCCAGCAGCCCGGGACAAGAAAACACCGGGGAGCTGTTTTTT. Translation gives CASSPGQENTGELFF.

The genes are TRBV9 and TRBJ2-1; possible D gene TRBD2, 7 bases. With 3 bases removed from V and 1 base from J, the gap between germline ends came to 11 bases. Germline V gene sequence: CDR1 SGDLS, CDR2 YYNGEE. This CDR3 contains 15 residues. The CDR3 region is CASSAEGGSYNEQFF. In DNA form, the CDR3 reads TGTGCCAGCAGCGCAGAGGGGGGGTCCTACAATGAGCAGTTCTTC.

This chain joins TRBV2 and TRBJ1-2, with a tentative D call TRBD1 (5 bases). There are 13 residues in the CDR3. Germline CDR1 SNHLY, CDR2 FYNNEI. V was pared by 5 bases and J by 2 bases, with 9 bases between. The CDR3 sequence is CASSRQTNYGYTF. CDR3 DNA: TGTGCCAGCAGTAGACAGACCAACTATGGCTACACCTTC.

A note on this clone: This sample also contains other DNA sequences that code for the same CDR3. The chain combines TRBV30 with TRBJ2-5; D gene unclear. In germline, CDR1 is GTSNPN, CDR2 SVGIG (reference sequence). The CDR3 runs to 11 residues. V was pared by 3 bases and J by 1 base, with 3 bases between. The CDR3 DNA follows: TGTGCCTGGAGCCTCCAAGAGACCCAGTACTTC. Protein: CAWSLQETQYF. The full variable domain, in which reference TRBV30 and TRBJ2-5 provide the parts outside the CDR3, is SQTIHQWPATLVQPVGSPLSLECTVEGTSNPNLYWYRQAAGRGLQLLFYSVGIGQISSEVPQNLSASRPQDRQFILSSKKLLLSDSGFYLCAWSLQETQYFGPGTRLLVL.

The chain has TRBV11-2 and TRBJ2-3; 11 bases are a match to TRBD2. This CDR3 is 15 amino acids long. Trimming removed 5 bases from V and 8 bases from J; junction bases left unmatched: 9. Germline V lookup: CDR1 SGHAT, CDR2 FQNNGV. As DNA, the CDR3 is TGTGCCAGCAGCGGACTAGCGGGTTTACAGGGTACGCAGTATTTT. Amino acid sequence: CASSGLAGLQGTQYF.

V usage is TRBV5-6 and J usage is TRBJ2-6, with 7 bases identical to TRBD1. The CDR3 is 17 residues long. Germline-derived CDR1 and CDR2 are SGHDT and YYEEEE. The ends lost 0 bases at V and 1 base at J; junction bases unmatched: 4. This CDR3 reads CASSLGGGASGANVLTF. For the CDR3, the DNA is TGTGCCAGCAGCTTGGGAGGGGGCGCTTCTGGGGCCAACGTCCTGACTTTC.

V and J are TRBV5-1 and TRBJ2-5; the D gene is possibly TRBD2 (5 bases). The germline V and J ends were trimmed by 1 base and 5 bases, with 21 bases remaining between them. Germline values: CDR1 SGHRS, CDR2 YFSETQ. The CDR3 covers 17 residues. The CDR3 protein is CASSLTGRAGVFETQYF. CDR3 sequence (DNA): TGCGCCAGCAGCTTGACTGGGCGGGCTGGAGTCTTTGAGACCCAGTACTTC.

On this clone: Other nucleotide sequences from this sample produce the same CDR3. The chain recombines TRBV20-1 with TRBJ2-5; D not resolved. V lost 1 base and J lost 5, with 5 bases in between. CDR1 is DFQATT and CDR2 is SNEGSKA in the germline V gene (reference sequence). This CDR3 has 11 residues. The CDR3 bases are TGCAGTGCTAGAGGGCCGGAGACCCAGTACTTC. This codes for CSARGPETQYF.

The chain has TRBV27 and TRBJ2-4; 7 positions agree with TRBD2. Looked up from germline, CDR1 is MNHEY and CDR2 is SMNVEV (reference sequence). The CDR3 is made up of 16 amino acids. With V trimmed by 0 bases and J by 0 bases, 2 bases remained unmatched. The CDR3 region has the DNA TGTGCCAGCAGTTTATCCGGCGGGAGAGCCAAAAACATTCAGTACTTC. This translates into CASSLSGGRAKNIQYF.

The chain carries TRBV28 and TRBJ2-7, with 12 bases that match TRBD1. The CDR3 contains 15 residues. In germline, CDR1 is MDHEN, CDR2 SYDVKM. Trimming took 5 bases from V and 9 from J; bases not matched to a gene: 11. The CDR3 loop is CASSHGTGGPFGQYF. CDR3 sequence (DNA): TGTGCCAGCAGTCACGGGACAGGGGGCCCCTTTGGGCAGTACTTC. Full variable domain (outside the CDR3, taken from reference TRBV28 and TRBJ2-7): DVKVTQSSRYLVKRTGEKVFLECVQDMDHENMFWYRQDPGLGLRLIYFSYDVKMKEKGDIPEGYSVSREKKERFSLILESASTNQTSMYLCASSHGTGGPFGQYFGPGTRLTVT.

V gene TRBV5-8 combines with J gene TRBJ2-2, with 7 bases aligning to TRBD1. This CDR3 spans 16 amino acids. With 7 bases clipped from V and 4 bases from J, the junction kept 13 bases outside the gene matches. CDR1 is SGHTS, CDR2 YDEGEE, per germline. The CDR3 bases are TGTGCCAGCCAACTAAAGGGGGCTGTGGGCACCGGGGAGCTGTTTTTT. It encodes CASQLKGAVGTGELFF.

A note on this clone: A clone one base away is much larger, so this may be a read error. V gene TRBV7-2 combines with J gene TRBJ2-1; TRBD2 aligns across 15 bases. Germline V CDR1 and CDR2: SGHTA, FQGNSA. Germline trimming cut 4 bases from V and 8 bases from J; bases unmatched to any gene: 3. The CDR3 contains 15 residues. The CDR3, as DNA: TGTGCCAGCAGCTCGGGACTAGCGGGAGGTTATGAGCAGTTCTTC. Translated: CASSSGLAGGYEQFF. The full variable domain, with the rest looked up from reference TRBV7-2 and TRBJ2-1, is GAGVSQSPSNKVTEKGKDVELRCDPISGHTALYWYRQSLGQGLEFLIYFQGNSAPDKSGLPSDRFSAERTGGSVSTLTIQRTQQEDSAVYLCASSSGLAGGYEQFFGPGTRLTVL.

This clone was detected many times. In the same sample, other DNA sequences code for this CDR3. The genes are TRBV30 and TRBJ1-4; no firm D call. V lost 0 bases and J lost 2, with 7 bases in between. The CDR3 has 14 residues. CDR1 and CDR2 (germline): GTSNPN, SVGIG (reference sequence). CDR3 nucleotide sequence: TGTGCCTGGAGTGTCGGCGGTACTAATGAAAAACTGTTTTTT. Translation: CAWSVGGTNEKLFF.

On this clone itself: The same CDR3 can be traced to other DNA sequences in this sample. The V gene is TRBV29-1, the J gene TRBJ2-7, with 9 bases lining up with TRBD2. CDR3 size: 12 residues. Losses at the gene ends were 6 bases for V and 5 bases for J; bases not matched to a gene: 5. CDR1 and CDR2 from the germline V gene are SQVTM and ANQGSEA. Here the CDR3 reads CSVGGGGHEQYF. The DNA for the CDR3 is TGCAGCGTGGGCGGGGGGGGACACGAGCAGTACTTC.

Turning to this clone: A single base separates this from a much larger clone, so it may be a read error. The chain is built from TRBV4-1 and TRBJ2-7, with TRBD2 identical over 7 bases. The CDR3 spans 17 residues. CDR1 MGHRA and CDR2 YSYEKL come from the germline V gene. The CDR3 DNA follows: TGCGACAGCAGCCTAATTACCGGGACTACCCTTTCCTACGAGCAGTACTTC. Translation: CDSSLITGTTLSYEQYF.